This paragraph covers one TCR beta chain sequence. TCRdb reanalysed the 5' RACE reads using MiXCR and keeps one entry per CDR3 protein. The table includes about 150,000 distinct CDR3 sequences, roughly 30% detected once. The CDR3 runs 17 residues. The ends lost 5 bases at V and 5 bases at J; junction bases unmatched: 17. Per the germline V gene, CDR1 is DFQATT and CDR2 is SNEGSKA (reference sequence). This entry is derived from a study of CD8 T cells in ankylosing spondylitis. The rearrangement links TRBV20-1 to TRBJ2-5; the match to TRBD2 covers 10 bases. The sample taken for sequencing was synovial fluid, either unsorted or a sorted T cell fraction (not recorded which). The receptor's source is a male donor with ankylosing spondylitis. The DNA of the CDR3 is TGCAGTGCTCCTCCCCTCAAAGCGGGAGGGCCTAGGGAGACCCAGTACTTC. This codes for CSAPPLKAGGPRETQYF.